Listed below are T cell receptor beta chains from one sample, sequenced in a study of T cells in localized non-small cell lung cancer. Assay used: immunoSEQ multiplex PCR; TCRdb lists only in-frame clones, some missing. The sample has about 24,000 clones; over 75% are singletons. The starting material was PBMCs, obtained before any cancer treatment. Receptor source: a man aged 35-69 years with stage II lung adenocarcinoma. CDR3s include the opening cysteine and the closing phenylalanine or tryptophan. The order of the fields is J gene, V gene, clone size, CDR3 protein. For some rows the clone size is stated as once, few or many, or as a class when expanded; others skip it.

j_call: TRBJ1-4
v_call: TRBV2
clone_size: NA
cdr3_aa: CASSEGTGRNEKLFF

j_call: TRBJ1-2
v_call: TRBV11-3
clone_size: NA
cdr3_aa: CASSLFIAGTDKANYGYTF

j_call: TRBJ2-1
v_call: TRBV5-4
clone_size: NA
cdr3_aa: CASSITSGGATYNEQFF

j_call: TRBJ1-1
v_call: TRBV7-3
clone_size: NA
cdr3_aa: CASPGHPQAFF

j_call: TRBJ2-6
v_call: TRBV29-1
clone_size: NA
cdr3_aa: CSVEDARAPSGANVLTF

j_call: TRBJ2-7
v_call: TRBV7-2
clone_size: NA
cdr3_aa: CASSSSLEQYF

j_call: TRBJ1-6
v_call: TRBV28
clone_size: NA
cdr3_aa: CASSPYMRESPLHF

j_call: TRBJ2-2
v_call: TRBV11-2
clone_size: NA
cdr3_aa: CASSLGPRRHTGELFF

j_call: TRBJ1-4
v_call: TRBV4-3
clone_size: NA
cdr3_aa: CASRRRAGNEKLFF

j_call: TRBJ1-1
v_call: TRBV6-6
clone_size: NA
cdr3_aa: CASSYFDEAFF

j_call: TRBJ2-2
v_call: TRBV18
clone_size: NA
cdr3_aa: CASSRPGTEGTGELFF

j_call: TRBJ2-1
v_call: TRBV4-1
clone_size: NA
cdr3_aa: CASREGLADNEQFF

j_call: TRBJ1-2
v_call: TRBV6-5
clone_size: NA
cdr3_aa: CASSYSPGGSGYTF

j_call: TRBJ1-5
v_call: TRBV5-8
clone_size: NA
cdr3_aa: CASSLAIVGYSNQPQHF

j_call: TRBJ2-7
v_call: TRBV18
clone_size: NA
cdr3_aa: CASSPDQGQGSSSREQYF

j_call: TRBJ2-5
v_call: TRBV2
clone_size: NA
cdr3_aa: CASSGWGLETQYF

j_call: TRBJ2-7
v_call: TRBV29-1
clone_size: NA
cdr3_aa: CSVGQGAWEQYF

j_call: TRBJ2-3
v_call: TRBV7-2
clone_size: NA
cdr3_aa: CASTVDGYTDTQYF

j_call: TRBJ2-1
v_call: TRBV11-2
clone_size: NA
cdr3_aa: CASGKSSGVNEQFF

j_call: TRBJ2-2
v_call: TRBV6-6
clone_size: once
cdr3_aa: CASSYGDRGTGELFF

j_call: TRBJ1-2
v_call: TRBV30
clone_size: NA
cdr3_aa: CAWGGRTQDGRGYTF

j_call: TRBJ2-6
v_call: TRBV11-3
clone_size: NA
cdr3_aa: CASKGVPSGANVLTF

j_call: TRBJ2-1
v_call: TRBV5-8
clone_size: NA
cdr3_aa: CASSQDRSSYNEQFF

j_call: TRBJ1-5
v_call: TRBV7-2
clone_size: NA
cdr3_aa: CASSQGLNQPQHF

j_call: TRBJ1-4
v_call: TRBV27
clone_size: NA
cdr3_aa: CASSIDRVANEKLFF

j_call: TRBJ1-5
v_call: TRBV7-8
clone_size: NA
cdr3_aa: CASSLRPRDMDSNQPQHF

j_call: TRBJ2-1
v_call: TRBV23-1
clone_size: NA
cdr3_aa: CASSQSSTRTQTVYNEQFF

j_call: TRBJ2-1
v_call: TRBV5-1
clone_size: NA
cdr3_aa: CASSFPRGGGSGSNEQFF

j_call: TRBJ1-6
v_call: TRBV7-9
clone_size: NA
cdr3_aa: CASTRAGGLDSPLHF

j_call: TRBJ2-7
v_call: TRBV14
clone_size: few
cdr3_aa: CASSQDIFGAEQYF

j_call: TRBJ2-7
v_call: TRBV4-1
clone_size: NA
cdr3_aa: CASSDRTSGKYEQYF

j_call: TRBJ1-1
v_call: TRBV6-1
clone_size: NA
cdr3_aa: CASSEAPHTEAFF

j_call: TRBJ2-3
v_call: TRBV30
clone_size: NA
cdr3_aa: CAWSVVGPDTQYF

j_call: TRBJ2-5
v_call: TRBV18
clone_size: NA
cdr3_aa: CASSPGSGETQYF

j_call: TRBJ2-1
v_call: TRBV2
clone_size: NA
cdr3_aa: CASTKVYNEQFF

j_call: TRBJ2-5
v_call: TRBV6-1
clone_size: NA
cdr3_aa: CASTRTVQETQYF

j_call: TRBJ1-1
v_call: TRBV11-1
clone_size: NA
cdr3_aa: CASSLDRHSEAFF

j_call: TRBJ1-2
v_call: TRBV28
clone_size: NA
cdr3_aa: CASSRIEQGKGGYTF

j_call: TRBJ1-5
v_call: TRBV27
clone_size: once
cdr3_aa: CASSLEPRGNQPQHF